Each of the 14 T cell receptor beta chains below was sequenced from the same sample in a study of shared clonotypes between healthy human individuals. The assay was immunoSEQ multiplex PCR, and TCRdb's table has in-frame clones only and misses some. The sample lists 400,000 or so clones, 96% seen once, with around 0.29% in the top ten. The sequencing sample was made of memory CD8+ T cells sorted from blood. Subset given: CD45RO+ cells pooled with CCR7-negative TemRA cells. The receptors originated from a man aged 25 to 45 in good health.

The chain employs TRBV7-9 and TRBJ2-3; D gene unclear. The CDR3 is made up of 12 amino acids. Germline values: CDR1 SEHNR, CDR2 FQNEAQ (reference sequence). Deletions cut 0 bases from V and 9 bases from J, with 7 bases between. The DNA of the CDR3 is TGTGCCAGCAGCTTAGCGTACCCGACGCAGTATTTT. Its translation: CASSLAYPTQYF.

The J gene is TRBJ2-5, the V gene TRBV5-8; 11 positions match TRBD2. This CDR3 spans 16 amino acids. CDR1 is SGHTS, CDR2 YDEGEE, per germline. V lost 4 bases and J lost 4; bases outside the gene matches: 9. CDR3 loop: CASSHGTSGERETQYF. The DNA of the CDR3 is TGTGCCAGCAGCCACGGGACTAGCGGTGAGAGAGAGACCCAGTACTTC.

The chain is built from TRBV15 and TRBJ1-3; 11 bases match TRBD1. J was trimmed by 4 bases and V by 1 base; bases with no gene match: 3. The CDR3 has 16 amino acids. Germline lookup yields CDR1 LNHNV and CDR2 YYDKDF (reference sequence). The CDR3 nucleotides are TGTGCCACCAGCAGAGGGACAGGGGGCAGGGGAAACACCATATATTTT. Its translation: CATSRGTGGRGNTIYF. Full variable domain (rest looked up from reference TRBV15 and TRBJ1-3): DAMVIQNPRYQVTQFGKPVTLSCSQTLNHNVMYWYQQKSSQAPKLLFHYYDKDFNNEADTPDNFQSRRPNTSFCFLDIRSPGLGDTAMYLCATSRGTGGRGNTIYFGEGSWLTVV.

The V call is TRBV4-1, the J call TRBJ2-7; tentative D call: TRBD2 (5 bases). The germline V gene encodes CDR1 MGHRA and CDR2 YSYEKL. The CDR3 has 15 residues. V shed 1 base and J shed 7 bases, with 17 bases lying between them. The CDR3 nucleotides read TGCGCCAGCAGCCAAGCACAGACTCACCCGGGGGAGCAGTACTTC. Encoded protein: CASSQAQTHPGEQYF.

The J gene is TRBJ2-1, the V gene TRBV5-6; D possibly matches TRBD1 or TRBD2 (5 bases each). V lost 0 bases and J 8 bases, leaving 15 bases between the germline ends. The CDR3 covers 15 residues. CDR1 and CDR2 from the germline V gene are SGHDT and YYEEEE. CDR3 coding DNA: TGTGCCAGCAGCTTGGGGGGGTCCCCTGTCCATGAGCAGTTCTTC. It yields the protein CASSLGGSPVHEQFF.

The CDR3 loop reads CASSQVSDTIYF. In DNA, the CDR3 is TGTGCCAGCAGCCAAGTGTCAGACACCATATATTTT. This sequence joins TRBV14 and TRBJ1-3; no firm D call. The ends were cut back, 1 base at V and 8 bases at J, with 6 bases in the middle. From germline, CDR1 is SGHDN and CDR2 FVKESK. The CDR3 length is 12 residues.

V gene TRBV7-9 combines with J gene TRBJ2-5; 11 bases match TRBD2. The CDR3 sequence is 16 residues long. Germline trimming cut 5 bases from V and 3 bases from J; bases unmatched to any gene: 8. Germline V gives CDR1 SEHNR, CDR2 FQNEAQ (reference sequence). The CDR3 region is CASSLIGTSGKETQYF. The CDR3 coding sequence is TGTGCCAGCAGCCTAATCGGGACTAGCGGAAAAGAGACCCAGTACTTC.

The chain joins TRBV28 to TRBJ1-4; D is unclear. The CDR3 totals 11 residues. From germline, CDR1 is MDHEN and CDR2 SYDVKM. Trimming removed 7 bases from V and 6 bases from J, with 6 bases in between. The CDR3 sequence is CASTSDEKLFF. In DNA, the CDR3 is TGTGCCAGCACGTCTGATGAAAAACTGTTTTTT.

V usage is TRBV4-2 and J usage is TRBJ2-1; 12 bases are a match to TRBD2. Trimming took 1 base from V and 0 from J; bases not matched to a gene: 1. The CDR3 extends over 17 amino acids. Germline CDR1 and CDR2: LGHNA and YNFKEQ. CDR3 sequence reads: CASSQATSGSSYNEQFF. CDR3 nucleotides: TGTGCCAGCAGCCAAGCGACTAGCGGGAGCTCCTACAATGAGCAGTTCTTC.

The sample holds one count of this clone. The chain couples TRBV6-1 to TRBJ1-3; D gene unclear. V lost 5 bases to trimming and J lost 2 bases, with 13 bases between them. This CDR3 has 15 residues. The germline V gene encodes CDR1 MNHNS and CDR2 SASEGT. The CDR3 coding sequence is TGTGCCAGCAGTCTAGTCTTGCAGACTGGAAACACCATATATTTT. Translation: CASSLVLQTGNTIYF.

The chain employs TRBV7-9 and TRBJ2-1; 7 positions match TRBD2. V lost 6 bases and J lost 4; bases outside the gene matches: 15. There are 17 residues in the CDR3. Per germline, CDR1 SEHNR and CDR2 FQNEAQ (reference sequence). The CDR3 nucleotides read TGTGCCAGCAGTTCAGGGTTAGCGGGTGCGTCTTACAATGAGCAGTTCTTC. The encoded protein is CASSSGLAGASYNEQFF.

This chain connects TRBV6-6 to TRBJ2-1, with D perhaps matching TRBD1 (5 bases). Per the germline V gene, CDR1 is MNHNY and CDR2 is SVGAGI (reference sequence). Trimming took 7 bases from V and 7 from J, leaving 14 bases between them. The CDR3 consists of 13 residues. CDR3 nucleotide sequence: TGTGCCAGCATAGGGGCTAGGCCTAATGAGCAGTTCTTC. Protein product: CASIGARPNEQFF.

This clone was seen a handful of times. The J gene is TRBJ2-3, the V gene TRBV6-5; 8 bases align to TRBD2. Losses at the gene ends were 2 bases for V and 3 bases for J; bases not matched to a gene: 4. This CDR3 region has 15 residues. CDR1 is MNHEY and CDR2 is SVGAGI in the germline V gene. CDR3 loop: CASSYVSGRTDTQYF. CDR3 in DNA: TGTGCCAGCAGTTACGTCAGCGGGAGAACAGATACGCAGTATTTT.

DNA of the CDR3: TGCAGCGTTGGGCCAGAAGAGACCCAGTACTTC. Its protein product is CSVGPEETQYF. The chain is built from TRBV29-1 and TRBJ2-5; D not certain. Germline V gene lookup returns CDR1 SQVTM and CDR2 ANQGSEA. V gave up 4 bases and J gave up 3 bases, with 6 bases separating them. This CDR3 has 11 amino acids.